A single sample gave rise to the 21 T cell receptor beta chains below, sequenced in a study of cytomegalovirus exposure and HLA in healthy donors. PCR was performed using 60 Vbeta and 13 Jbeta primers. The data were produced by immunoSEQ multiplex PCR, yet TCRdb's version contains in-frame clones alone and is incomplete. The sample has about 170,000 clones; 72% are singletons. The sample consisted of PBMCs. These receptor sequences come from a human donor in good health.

CDR3 in amino acids: CASSLGTSGGRETQYF. CDR3 nucleotides: TGTGCCAGCAGCTTAGGGACTAGCGGGGGTCGAGAGACCCAGTACTTC. J is TRBJ2-5 and V is TRBV7-6; 13 positions match TRBD2. The CDR3 sequence is 16 residues long. After removal of 1 base from V and 4 bases from J, the junction contained 3 bases not matched to a gene. Germline V gene sequence: CDR1 SGHVS, CDR2 FNYEAQ.

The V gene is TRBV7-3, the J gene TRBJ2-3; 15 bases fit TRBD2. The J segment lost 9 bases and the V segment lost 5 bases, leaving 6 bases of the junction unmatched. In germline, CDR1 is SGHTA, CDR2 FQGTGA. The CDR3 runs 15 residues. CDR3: CASSPPGTSGGTQYF. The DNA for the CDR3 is TGTGCCAGCAGCCCTCCGGGGACTAGCGGGGGGACGCAGTATTTT.

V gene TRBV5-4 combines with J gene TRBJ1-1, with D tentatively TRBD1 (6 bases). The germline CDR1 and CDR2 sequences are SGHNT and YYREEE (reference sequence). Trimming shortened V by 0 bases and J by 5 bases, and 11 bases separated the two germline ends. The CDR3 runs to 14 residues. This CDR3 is CASSLAGGATEAFF. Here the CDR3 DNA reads TGTGCCAGCAGCTTGGCCGGGGGGGCGACTGAAGCTTTCTTT.

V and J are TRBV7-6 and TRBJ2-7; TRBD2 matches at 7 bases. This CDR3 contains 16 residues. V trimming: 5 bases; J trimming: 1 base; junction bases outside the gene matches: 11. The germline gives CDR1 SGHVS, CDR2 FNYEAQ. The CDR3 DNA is TGTGCCAGCAGCACGTCGGTGAGCGGGGCGTCCTACGAGCAGTACTTC. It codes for CASSTSVSGASYEQYF.

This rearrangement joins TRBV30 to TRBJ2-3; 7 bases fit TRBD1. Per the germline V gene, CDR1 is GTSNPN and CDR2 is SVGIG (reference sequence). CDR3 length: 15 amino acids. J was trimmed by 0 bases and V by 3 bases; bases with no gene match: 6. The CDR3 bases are TGTGCCTGGAGGGGGACAGCCTCTAGCACAGATACGCAGTATTTT. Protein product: CAWRGTASSTDTQYF.

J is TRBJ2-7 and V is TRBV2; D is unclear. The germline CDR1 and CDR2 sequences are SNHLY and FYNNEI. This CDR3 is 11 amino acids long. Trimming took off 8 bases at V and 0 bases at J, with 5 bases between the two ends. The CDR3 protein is CASRSSYEQYF. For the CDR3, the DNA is TGTGCCAGCCGCAGCTCCTACGAGCAGTACTTC.

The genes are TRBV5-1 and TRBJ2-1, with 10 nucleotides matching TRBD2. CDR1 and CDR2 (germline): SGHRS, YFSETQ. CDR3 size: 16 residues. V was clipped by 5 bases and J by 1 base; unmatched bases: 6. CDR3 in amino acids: CASRIRAGGSYNEQFF. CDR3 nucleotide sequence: TGCGCCAGCAGGATTCGAGCGGGGGGGTCCTACAATGAGCAGTTCTTC.

The CDR3 DNA follows: TGCGCCAGCAGTGACCCCCGGGCGGGGGGCAAAGAGACCCAGTACTTC. Residues: CASSDPRAGGKETQYF. The chain uses TRBV10-1 and TRBJ2-5; 8 bases line up with TRBD2. With 3 bases clipped from V and 3 bases from J, the junction kept 9 bases outside the gene matches. CDR1 and CDR2 from the germline V gene are WNHNN and SYGVQD (reference sequence). CDR3 length: 16 residues.

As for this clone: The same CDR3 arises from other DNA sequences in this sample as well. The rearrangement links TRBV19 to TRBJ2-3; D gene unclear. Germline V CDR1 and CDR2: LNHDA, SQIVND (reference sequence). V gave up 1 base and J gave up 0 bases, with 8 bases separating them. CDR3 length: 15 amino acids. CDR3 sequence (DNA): TGTGCCAGTAGTATAGGCGCAGGTAGCACAGATACGCAGTATTTT. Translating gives CASSIGAGSTDTQYF. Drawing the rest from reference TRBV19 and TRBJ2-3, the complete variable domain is DGGITQSPKYLFRKEGQNVTLSCEQNLNHDAMYWYRQDPGQGLRLIYYSQIVNDFQKGDIAEGYSVSREKKESFPLTVTSAQKNPTAFYLCASSIGAGSTDTQYFGPGTRLTVL.

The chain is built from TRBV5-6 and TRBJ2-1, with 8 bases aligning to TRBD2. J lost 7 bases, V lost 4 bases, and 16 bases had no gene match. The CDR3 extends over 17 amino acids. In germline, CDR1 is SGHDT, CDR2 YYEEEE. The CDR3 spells CASSPIPERGPRNEQFF. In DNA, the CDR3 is TGTGCCAGCAGCCCAATCCCCGAGCGGGGGCCCCGGAATGAGCAGTTCTTC.

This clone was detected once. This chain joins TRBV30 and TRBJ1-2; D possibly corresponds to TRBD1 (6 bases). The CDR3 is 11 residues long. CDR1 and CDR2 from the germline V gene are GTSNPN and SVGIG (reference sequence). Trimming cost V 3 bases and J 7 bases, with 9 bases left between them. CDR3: CAWSTGCGYTF. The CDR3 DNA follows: TGTGCCTGGAGCACAGGGTGTGGCTACACCTTC.

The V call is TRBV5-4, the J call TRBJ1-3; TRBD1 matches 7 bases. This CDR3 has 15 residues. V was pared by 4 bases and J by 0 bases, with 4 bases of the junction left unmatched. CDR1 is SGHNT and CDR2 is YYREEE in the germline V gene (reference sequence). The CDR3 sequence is CASSQQGISGNTIYF. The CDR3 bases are TGTGCCAGCAGCCAACAGGGGATCTCTGGAAACACCATATATTTT.

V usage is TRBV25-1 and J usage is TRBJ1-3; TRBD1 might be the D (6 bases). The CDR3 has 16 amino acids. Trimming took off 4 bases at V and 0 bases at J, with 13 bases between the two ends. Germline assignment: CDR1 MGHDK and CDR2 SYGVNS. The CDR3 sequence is CASSGQGRNSGNTIYF. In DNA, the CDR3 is TGTGCCAGCAGTGGTCAGGGGAGAAACTCTGGAAACACCATATATTTT. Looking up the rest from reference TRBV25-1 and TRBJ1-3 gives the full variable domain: EADIYQTPRYLVIGTGKKITLECSQTMGHDKMYWYQQDPGMELHLIHYSYGVNSTEKGDLSSESTVSRIRTEHFPLTLESARPSHTSQYLCASSGQGRNSGNTIYFGEGSWLTVV.

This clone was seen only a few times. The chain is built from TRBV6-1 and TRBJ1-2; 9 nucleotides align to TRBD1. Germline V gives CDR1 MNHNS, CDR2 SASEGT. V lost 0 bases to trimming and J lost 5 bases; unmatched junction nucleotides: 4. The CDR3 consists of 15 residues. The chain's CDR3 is CASSEATGGGYGYTF. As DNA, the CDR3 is TGTGCCAGCAGTGAAGCGACAGGGGGAGGTTATGGCTACACCTTC.

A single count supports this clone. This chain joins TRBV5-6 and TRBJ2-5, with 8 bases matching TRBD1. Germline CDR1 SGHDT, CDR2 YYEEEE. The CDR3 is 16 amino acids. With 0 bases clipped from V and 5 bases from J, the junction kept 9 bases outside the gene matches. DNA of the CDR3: TGTGCCAGCAGCTTGGGCGGGCAGGGGGCATCGGAGACCCAGTACTTC. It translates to CASSLGGQGASETQYF.

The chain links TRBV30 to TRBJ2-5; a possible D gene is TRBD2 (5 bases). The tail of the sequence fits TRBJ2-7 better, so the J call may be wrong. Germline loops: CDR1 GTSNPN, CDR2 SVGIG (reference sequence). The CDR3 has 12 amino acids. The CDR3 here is CAWSLTSYEQYF. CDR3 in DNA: TGTGCCTGGAGCCTTACTAGCTACGAGCAGTACTTC.

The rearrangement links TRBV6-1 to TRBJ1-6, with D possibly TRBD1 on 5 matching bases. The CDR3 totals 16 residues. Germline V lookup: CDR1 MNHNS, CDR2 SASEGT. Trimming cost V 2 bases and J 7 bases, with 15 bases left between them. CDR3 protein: CASSELTGSGNSPLHF. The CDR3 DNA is TGTGCCAGCAGTGAATTAACAGGTTCAGGGAATTCACCCCTCCACTTT.

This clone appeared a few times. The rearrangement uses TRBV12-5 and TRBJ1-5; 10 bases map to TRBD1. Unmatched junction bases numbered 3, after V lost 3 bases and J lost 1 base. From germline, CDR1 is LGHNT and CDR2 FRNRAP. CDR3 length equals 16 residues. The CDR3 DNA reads TGTGCTAGTGGTTTCGGACAGGGGGTCAGCAATCAGCCCCAGCATTTT. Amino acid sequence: CASGFGQGVSNQPQHF. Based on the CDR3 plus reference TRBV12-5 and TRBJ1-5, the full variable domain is DARVTQTPRHKVTEMGQEVTMRCQPILGHNTVFWYRQTMMQGLELLAYFRNRAPLDDSGMPKDRFSAEMPDATLATLKIQPSEPRDSAVYFCASGFGQGVSNQPQHFGDGTRLSIL.

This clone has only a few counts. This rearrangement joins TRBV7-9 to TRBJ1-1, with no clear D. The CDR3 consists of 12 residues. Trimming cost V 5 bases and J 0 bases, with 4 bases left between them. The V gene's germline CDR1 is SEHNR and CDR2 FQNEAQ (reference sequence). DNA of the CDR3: TGTGCCAGCAGCGGGCTGAACACTGAAGCTTTCTTT. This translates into CASSGLNTEAFF.

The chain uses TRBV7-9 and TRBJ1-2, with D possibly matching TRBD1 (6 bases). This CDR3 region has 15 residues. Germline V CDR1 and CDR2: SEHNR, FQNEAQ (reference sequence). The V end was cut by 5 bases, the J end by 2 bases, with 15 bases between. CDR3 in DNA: TGTGCCAGCAGCCCCGGACAGCCCATCAACTATGGCTACACCTTC. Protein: CASSPGQPINYGYTF.

Here the CDR3 reads CASRAPGEGTRGYTF. CDR3 sequence (DNA): TGTGCCAGCAGGGCTCCGGGGGAAGGGACTCGTGGCTACACCTTC. This rearrangement joins TRBV2 to TRBJ1-2; tentative D call: TRBD1 (5 bases). The CDR3 is 15 amino acids. The germline V gene encodes CDR1 SNHLY and CDR2 FYNNEI. V was pared by 6 bases and J by 7 bases, with 21 bases between.